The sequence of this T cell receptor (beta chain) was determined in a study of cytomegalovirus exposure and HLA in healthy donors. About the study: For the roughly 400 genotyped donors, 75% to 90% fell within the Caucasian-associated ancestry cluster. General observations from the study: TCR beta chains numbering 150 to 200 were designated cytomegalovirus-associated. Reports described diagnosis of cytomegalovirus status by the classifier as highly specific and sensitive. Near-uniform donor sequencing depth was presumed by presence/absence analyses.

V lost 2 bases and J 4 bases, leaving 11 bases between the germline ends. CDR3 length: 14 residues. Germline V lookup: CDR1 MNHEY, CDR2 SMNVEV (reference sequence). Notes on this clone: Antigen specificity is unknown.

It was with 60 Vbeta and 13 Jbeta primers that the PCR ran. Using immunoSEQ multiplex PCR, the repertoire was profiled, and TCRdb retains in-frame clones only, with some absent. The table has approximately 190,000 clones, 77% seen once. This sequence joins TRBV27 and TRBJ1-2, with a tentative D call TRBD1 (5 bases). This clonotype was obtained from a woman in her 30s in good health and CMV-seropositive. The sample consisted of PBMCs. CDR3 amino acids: CASSLRGLGYGYTF. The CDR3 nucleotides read TGTGCCAGCAGTTTAAGGGGATTAGGCTATGGCTACACCTTC.